This T cell receptor beta chain was observed in a study of blood T cell repertoires in COVID-19. Study-wide background: Sites in the United States, Italy and Spain provided acute and convalescent COVID-19 samples. T cells, B-cell-depleted T cells, or PBMCs supplied cDNA or gDNA.

The CDR3 runs to 12 residues. Trimming stripped 3 bases from V and 8 bases from J, with 8 bases between. Authors' analysis steps: Counts of nucleated cells, estimated from reference gene primer amplification, were obtained. Generated by immunoSEQ multiplex PCR, the TCRdb table keeps only in-frame clones and is missing some. Clonal size and the V and J genes are those of that table, whereas D and trimming came from the DNA. In the table there are about 80,000 clones, roughly 79% of which are singletons. The chain links TRBV12-3 or TRBV12-4 to TRBJ2-1, with D maybe TRBD1 (5 bases). Sequencing was performed on peripheral blood. This TCR came from a human donor in a cohort sampled during active COVID-19. The CDR3 DNA reads as TGTGCCAGCAGTTTCAGGGTTGATGAGCAGTTCTTC. Protein product: CASSFRVDEQFF.